These 25 T cell receptor beta chains were sequenced from one sample in a study of cytomegalovirus exposure and HLA in healthy donors. Researchers ran the PCR with 60 Vbeta and 13 Jbeta primers. The repertoire was sequenced with immunoSEQ multiplex PCR; TCRdb's copy has only in-frame clones and lacks some. The sample records around 100,000 clones, 55% to 80% being singletons. Source material: PBMCs. The receptors derive from a man in his forties in good health and CMV-seronegative.

The genes are TRBV6-1 and TRBJ2-2; TRBD1 agrees at 9 bases. There are 15 residues in the CDR3. After removal of 6 bases from V and 3 bases from J, the junction contained 5 bases not matched to a gene. Germline-derived CDR1 and CDR2 are MNHNS and SASEGT. CDR3 sequence reads: CASSKQGAHTGELFF. CDR3 coding DNA: TGTGCCAGCAGCAAACAGGGGGCACACACCGGGGAGCTGTTTTTT.

This chain links TRBV7-2 with TRBJ2-5, with 7 bases matching TRBD2. Losses at the gene ends were 0 bases for V and 5 bases for J; bases not matched to a gene: 6. Germline V gene lookup returns CDR1 SGHTA and CDR2 FQGNSA. The CDR3 has 15 amino acids. The CDR3: CASSLALTSWETQYF. The CDR3 nucleotides read TGTGCCAGCAGCTTAGCGCTGACTAGCTGGGAGACCCAGTACTTC.

The chain recombines TRBV4-1 with TRBJ2-3; 13 bases match TRBD2. Trimming cost V 5 bases and J 4 bases; bases outside gene matches: 18. The CDR3 has 20 residues. CDR1 MGHRA and CDR2 YSYEKL come from the germline V gene. Written as DNA, the CDR3 is TGCGCCAGCAGCTCGTGGACTAGCGGGGGTCCCTTTATCGGGGCAGATACGCAGTATTTT. It codes for CASSSWTSGGPFIGADTQYF.

This chain links TRBV27 with TRBJ2-5, with TRBD1 identical over 10 bases. Germline V lookup: CDR1 MNHEY, CDR2 SMNVEV (reference sequence). The CDR3 has 15 residues. The V and J ends lost 4 bases and 5 bases, in that order; junction bases with no gene match: 7. CDR3 sequence reads: CASSSGQGVKETQYF. The CDR3 nucleotides read TGTGCCAGCAGTTCCGGACAGGGGGTAAAGGAGACCCAGTACTTC.

DNA of the CDR3: TGTGCCAGTAGTATCAGACAGGGGAGCTATGGCTACACCTTC. Translating gives CASSIRQGSYGYTF. The chain recombines TRBV19 with TRBJ1-2, with 8 bases matching TRBD1. The CDR3 consists of 14 residues. V lost 3 bases and J lost 4; bases outside the gene matches: 4. Per the germline V gene, CDR1 is LNHDA and CDR2 is SQIVND (reference sequence).

The J gene is TRBJ2-1, the V gene TRBV21-1; the DNA was not used to check the table's D call, TRBD2. TRBV21-1 is a pseudogene segment. The CDR3 has 13 amino acids. The CDR3 is CASSPGVGVEQFF. DNA for the CDR3: TGTGCCAGCAGCCCGGGGGTTGGTGTTGAGCAGTTCTTC.

This sequence joins TRBV15 and TRBJ1-1, with D possibly being TRBD1 (5 bases). The CDR3 extends over 12 amino acids. V gave up 4 bases and J gave up 7 bases, with 10 bases separating them. The germline V gene encodes CDR1 LNHNV and CDR2 YYDKDF (reference sequence). CDR3 DNA: TGTGCCACCAGCAAACGGGGGAATGAAGCTTTCTTT. Translation: CATSKRGNEAFF.

The chain couples TRBV5-6 to TRBJ2-7; 9 bases are shared with TRBD1. This CDR3 comprises 15 residues. Trimming removed 6 bases from V and 0 bases from J; junction bases left unmatched: 7. Germline CDR1 SGHDT, CDR2 YYEEEE. CDR3 protein: CASTSLDRGSYEQYF. CDR3 bases: TGTGCCAGCACAAGCTTGGACAGGGGCTCCTACGAGCAGTACTTC.

The V and J genes are TRBV19 and TRBJ1-1, with D possibly TRBD1 on 6 matching bases. CDR3 length: 13 residues. V shed 7 bases and J shed 2 bases, with 11 bases lying between them. Per germline, CDR1 LNHDA and CDR2 SQIVND (reference sequence). The CDR3, as DNA: TGTGCCAGTAACCCGGGACACAACACTGAAGCTTTCTTT. Translation gives CASNPGHNTEAFF.

The V and J genes are TRBV19 and TRBJ1-5, with 8 bases fitting TRBD1. The CDR3 is 15 residues long. After removal of 1 base from V and 4 bases from J, the junction contained 3 bases not matched to a gene. CDR1 is LNHDA and CDR2 is SQIVND in the germline V gene (reference sequence). For the CDR3, the DNA is TGTGCCAGTAGTATAGTGGGACAGGTTAATCAGCCCCAGCATTTT. Protein product: CASSIVGQVNQPQHF.

The chain couples TRBV7-6 to TRBJ1-6, with D unclear. The germline gives CDR1 SGHVS, CDR2 FNYEAQ. The CDR3 sequence is 12 residues long. V was trimmed by 3 bases and J by 7 bases, leaving 4 bases between them. CDR3 sequence: CASSFQNSPLHF. In nucleotides, the CDR3 is TGTGCCAGCAGCTTTCAAAATTCACCCCTCCACTTT.

The rearrangement uses TRBV15 and TRBJ2-3; D might be TRBD2 (5 bases). CDR1 is LNHNV and CDR2 is YYDKDF in the germline V gene (reference sequence). The CDR3 runs to 14 residues. Trimming took off 2 bases at V and 3 bases at J, with 9 bases between the two ends. The CDR3 coding sequence is TGTGCCACCAGCAGAACTAGAGTGACAGATACGCAGTATTTT. It encodes CATSRTRVTDTQYF.

This clone was seen a handful of times. V usage is TRBV14 and J usage is TRBJ1-1, with a tentative D call TRBD1 (6 bases). Germline V gene lookup returns CDR1 SGHDN and CDR2 FVKESK. V gave up 2 bases and J gave up 0 bases, with 13 bases separating them. CDR3 length: 16 amino acids. CDR3 residues: CASSQFSDSMNTEAFF. The CDR3 DNA sequence: TGTGCCAGCAGCCAATTTTCGGACAGCATGAACACTGAAGCTTTCTTT.

This clone was counted a few times. The chain carries TRBV6-1 and TRBJ1-1; 9 bases match TRBD1. Germline CDR1 and CDR2: MNHNS and SASEGT. After removal of 8 bases from V and 1 base from J, the junction contained 2 bases not matched to a gene. The CDR3 is made up of 13 amino acids. This CDR3 is CASEGQGNTEAFF. The CDR3 region has the DNA TGTGCCAGCGAGGGACAGGGGAACACTGAAGCTTTCTTT.

The chain links TRBV29-1 to TRBJ1-1; no firm D call. CDR1 is SQVTM, CDR2 ANQGSEA, per germline. The CDR3 extends over 14 amino acids. V was trimmed by 4 bases and J by 0 bases, leaving 12 bases between them. CDR3 region: CSVGTYRMNTEAFF. In nucleotides, the CDR3 is TGCAGCGTTGGCACTTACCGAATGAACACTGAAGCTTTCTTT.

The rearrangement links TRBV5-4 to TRBJ2-3; 10 bases agree with TRBD2. The CDR3 consists of 17 residues. From germline, CDR1 is SGHNT and CDR2 YYREEE (reference sequence). V gave up 4 bases and J gave up 0 bases; unmatched junction bases: 8. CDR3 loop: CASSRGTSASSTDTQYF. The CDR3 nucleotides are TGTGCCAGCAGCCGTGGGACTAGCGCATCTAGCACAGATACGCAGTATTTT.

The J gene is TRBJ2-7, the V gene TRBV4-2; D is unclear. Per germline, CDR1 LGHNA and CDR2 YNFKEQ. The CDR3 totals 15 residues. V dropped 1 base and J dropped 5 bases, with 15 bases sitting between them. CDR3 in DNA: TGTGCCAGCAGCCAAGTTGGTGATAGGAGCCACGAGCAGTACTTC. Protein: CASSQVGDRSHEQYF.

The chain combines TRBV5-1 with TRBJ2-5, with TRBD2 as a possible D gene (7 bases). Deletions cut 4 bases from V and 5 bases from J, with 21 bases between. Germline V gene sequence: CDR1 SGHRS, CDR2 YFSETQ. The CDR3 is 16 residues long. The CDR3 is CASSAGTGGTRETQYF. CDR3 DNA: TGCGCCAGCAGCGCAGGGACCGGGGGGACACGGGAGACCCAGTACTTC.

Worth noting for this clone: The missing conserved phenylalanine or tryptophan at the end of this CDR3 makes a read error likely. The V and J genes are TRBV29-1 and TRBJ2-2; 10 bases are a match to TRBD2. With V trimmed by 4 bases and J by 3 bases, 8 bases remained unmatched. The length of the CDR3 is 16 residues. Germline CDR1 is SQVTM and CDR2 is ANQGSEA. The CDR3 DNA follows: TGCAGCGTTGCACAGTCCGGACTAGCGGACACCGGGGAGCTGTTTTCT. Translation: CSVAQSGLADTGELFS.

The chain combines TRBV11-2 with TRBJ1-3; 7 bases line up with TRBD1. The CDR3 covers 14 residues. With 5 bases clipped from V and 3 bases from J, the junction kept 4 bases outside the gene matches. Germline V gives CDR1 SGHAT, CDR2 FQNNGV. The CDR3 bases are TGTGCCAGCAGCCCCAGACAGGGTGGAAACACCATATATTTT. Translation: CASSPRQGGNTIYF. The entire variable domain, with the rest obtained from reference TRBV11-2 and TRBJ1-3, is as follows: EAGVAQSPRYKIIEKRQSVAFWCNPISGHATLYWYQQILGQGPKLLIQFQNNGVVDDSQLPKDRFSAERLKGVDSTLKIQPAKLEDSAVYLCASSPRQGGNTIYFGEGSWLTVV.

The chain uses TRBV27 and TRBJ1-2; tentatively, D is TRBD1 (5 bases). The V end was cut by 4 bases, the J end by 8 bases, with 14 bases between. The length of the CDR3 is 13 residues. Germline CDR1 is MNHEY and CDR2 is SMNVEV (reference sequence). The CDR3 protein is CASSSQTDEGYTF. In nucleotides, the CDR3 is TGTGCCAGCAGTTCCCAGACAGACGAGGGCTACACCTTC.

The rearrangement uses TRBV6-5 and TRBJ1-5, with D unresolved. The germline V and J ends were trimmed by 2 bases and 15 bases, with 17 bases remaining between them. Germline CDR1 and CDR2: MNHEY and SVGAGI. The CDR3 covers 13 residues. The DNA for the CDR3 is TGTGCCAGCAGTTACGGTGGAGGCCAAGGGCTGCATTTT. Protein: CASSYGGGQGLHF.

This rearrangement joins TRBV4-2 to TRBJ1-2; 8 bases match TRBD1. The CDR3 length is 15 residues. The J segment lost 4 bases and the V segment lost 4 bases, leaving 8 bases of the junction unmatched. Germline values: CDR1 LGHNA, CDR2 YNFKEQ. The CDR3 here is CASSPGQGPGYGYTF. CDR3 nucleotide sequence: TGTGCCAGCAGCCCCGGACAGGGCCCGGGCTATGGCTACACCTTC.

This clone has a single count. The V and J genes are TRBV5-1 and TRBJ2-3; TRBD1 aligns across 9 bases. The CDR3 totals 16 residues. V was pared by 4 bases and J by 0 bases, with 6 bases of the junction left unmatched. Looked up from germline, CDR1 is SGHRS and CDR2 is YFSETQ. The CDR3 here is CASSPQGASSTDTQYF. The CDR3 DNA reads as TGCGCCAGCAGCCCACAGGGGGCCTCTAGCACAGATACGCAGTATTTT.

This clone appeared a few times. The V gene is TRBV5-1, the J gene TRBJ2-3; 9 bases line up with TRBD2. Germline V gene data show CDR1 as SGHRS and CDR2 as YFSETQ. V trimming: 8 bases; J trimming: 1 base; junction bases outside the gene matches: 2. The CDR3 consists of 13 residues. CDR3 protein: CASRLAGTDTQYF. DNA for the CDR3: TGCGCCAGTCGACTAGCGGGCACAGATACGCAGTATTTT.